The clone carrying this TCR beta chain was observed a few times. The target antigen is unknown. A marrow graft followed busulfan-fludarabine conditioning, with cyclophosphamide on days +3 and +4. The sample comes from a study of T cells after posttransplantation cyclophosphamide. Study-wide results and caveats: Recipient CMV seropositivity and CMV reactivation strongly tracked TRB clonality.

Clones were sequenced by immunoSEQ multiplex PCR, and TCRdb holds only the in-frame ones, with some missing. The sample lists some 45,000 clones, roughly 88% occurring once. CDR1 LNHNV and CDR2 YYDKDF come from the germline V gene (reference sequence). The CDR3 is 16 residues long. V dropped 2 bases and J dropped 0 bases, with 10 bases sitting between them. The chain links TRBV15 to TRBJ1-4; weak D call: TRBD1 (6 bases). The input for sequencing was PBMCs, taken 62 days after allogeneic stem cell transplant with posttransplant cyclophosphamide. This TCR derives from a male patient between 60 and 69 years old who received an allogeneic stem cell transplant from a related donor and was CMV-positive. The T cells may come from the graft donor. The CDR3 DNA follows: TGTGCCACCAGCAGACAGGGGCCTCCAACTAATGAAAAACTGTTTTTT. Its protein product is CATSRQGPPTNEKLFF.